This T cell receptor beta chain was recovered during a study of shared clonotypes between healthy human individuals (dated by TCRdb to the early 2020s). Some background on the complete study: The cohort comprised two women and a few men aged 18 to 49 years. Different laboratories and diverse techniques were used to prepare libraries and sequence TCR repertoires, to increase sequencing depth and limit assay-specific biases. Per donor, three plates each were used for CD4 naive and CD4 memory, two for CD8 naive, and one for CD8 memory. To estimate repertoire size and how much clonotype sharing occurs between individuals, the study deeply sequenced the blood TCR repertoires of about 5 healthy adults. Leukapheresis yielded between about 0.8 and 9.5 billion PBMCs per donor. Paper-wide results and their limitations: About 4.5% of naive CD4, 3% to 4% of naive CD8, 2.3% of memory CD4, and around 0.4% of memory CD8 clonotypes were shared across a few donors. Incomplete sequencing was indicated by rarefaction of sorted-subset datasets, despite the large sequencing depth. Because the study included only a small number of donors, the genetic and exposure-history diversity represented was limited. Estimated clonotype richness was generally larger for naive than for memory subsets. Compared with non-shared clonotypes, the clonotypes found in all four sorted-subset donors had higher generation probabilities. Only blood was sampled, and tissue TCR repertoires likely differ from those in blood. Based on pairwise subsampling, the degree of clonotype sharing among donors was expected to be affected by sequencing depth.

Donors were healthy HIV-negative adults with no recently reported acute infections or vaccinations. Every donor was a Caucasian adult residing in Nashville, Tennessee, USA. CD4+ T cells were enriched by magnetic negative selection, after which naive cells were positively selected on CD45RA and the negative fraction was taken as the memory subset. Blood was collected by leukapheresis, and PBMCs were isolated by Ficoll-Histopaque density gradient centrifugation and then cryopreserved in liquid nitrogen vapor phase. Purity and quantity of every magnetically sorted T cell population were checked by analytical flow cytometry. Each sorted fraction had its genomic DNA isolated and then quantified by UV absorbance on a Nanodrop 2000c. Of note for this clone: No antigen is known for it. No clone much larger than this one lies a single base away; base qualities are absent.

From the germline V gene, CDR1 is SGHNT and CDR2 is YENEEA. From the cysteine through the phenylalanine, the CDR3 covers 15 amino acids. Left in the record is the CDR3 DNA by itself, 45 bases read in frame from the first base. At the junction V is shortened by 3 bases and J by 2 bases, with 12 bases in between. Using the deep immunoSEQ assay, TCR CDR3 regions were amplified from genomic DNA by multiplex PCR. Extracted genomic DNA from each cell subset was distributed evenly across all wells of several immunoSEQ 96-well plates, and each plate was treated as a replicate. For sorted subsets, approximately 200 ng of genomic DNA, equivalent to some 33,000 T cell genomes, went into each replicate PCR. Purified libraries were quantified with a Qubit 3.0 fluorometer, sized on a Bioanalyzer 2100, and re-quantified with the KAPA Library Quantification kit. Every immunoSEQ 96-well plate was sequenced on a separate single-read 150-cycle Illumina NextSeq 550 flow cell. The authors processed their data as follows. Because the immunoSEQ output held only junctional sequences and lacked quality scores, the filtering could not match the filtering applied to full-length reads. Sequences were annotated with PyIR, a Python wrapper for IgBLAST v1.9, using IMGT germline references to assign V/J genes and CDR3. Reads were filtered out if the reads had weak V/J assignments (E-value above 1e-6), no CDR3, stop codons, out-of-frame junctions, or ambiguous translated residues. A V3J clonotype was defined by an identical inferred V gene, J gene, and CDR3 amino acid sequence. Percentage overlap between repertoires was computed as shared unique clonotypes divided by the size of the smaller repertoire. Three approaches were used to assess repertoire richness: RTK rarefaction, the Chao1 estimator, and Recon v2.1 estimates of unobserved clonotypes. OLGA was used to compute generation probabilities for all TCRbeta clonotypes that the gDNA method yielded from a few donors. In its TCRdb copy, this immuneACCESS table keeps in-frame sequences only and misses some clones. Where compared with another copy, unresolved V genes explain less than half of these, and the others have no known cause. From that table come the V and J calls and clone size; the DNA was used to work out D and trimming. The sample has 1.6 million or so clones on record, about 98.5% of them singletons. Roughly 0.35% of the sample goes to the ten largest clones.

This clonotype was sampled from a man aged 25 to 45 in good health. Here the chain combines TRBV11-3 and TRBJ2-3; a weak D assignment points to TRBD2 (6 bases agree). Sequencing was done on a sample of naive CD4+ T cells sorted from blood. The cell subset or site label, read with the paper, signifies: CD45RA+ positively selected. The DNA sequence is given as TGTGCCAGCAGCTTCGGCGGGATAGTCACAGATACGCAGTATTTT. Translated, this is CASSFGGIVTDTQYF.